This T cell receptor (beta chain) was identified in a study of T cell clones after liver transplantation. Whole-study context: TCRbeta sequencing after a pre-transplant mixed lymphocyte reaction identified graft-donor-reactive clones, later tracked in post-transplant blood. Subjects received no induction therapy and standard immunosuppression until randomization at 12-24 months post-transplant.

As regards this clone: What it binds is not known.

V gave up 5 bases and J gave up 0 bases; unmatched junction bases: 6. CDR1 SGHAT and CDR2 FQNNGV come from the germline V gene. CDR3 length: 17 residues. The table came from immunoSEQ multiplex PCR; TCRdb's copy has only in-frame clones and leaves some out. This table holds 25,000 to 35,000 clones, more than 90% found once. Sorting of unstimulated PBMCs yielded separate CD3+CD4+ and CD3+CD8+ fractions. Study-level points and caveats: Donor-reactive sequences fell more than third party-reactive ones, suggesting partial deletion.

Sample: CD8+ T cells from blood, taken 12 months after liver transplant. The gene calls are TRBV11-2 and TRBJ2-3; 12 positions agree with TRBD2. This sequence originates from a human patient who received a liver transplant. The T cells may come from the graft donor. CDR3 protein: CASSPGTSGSSTDTQYF. CDR3 DNA sequence: TGTGCCAGCAGCCCCGGGACTAGCGGGTCTAGCACAGATACGCAGTATTTT.